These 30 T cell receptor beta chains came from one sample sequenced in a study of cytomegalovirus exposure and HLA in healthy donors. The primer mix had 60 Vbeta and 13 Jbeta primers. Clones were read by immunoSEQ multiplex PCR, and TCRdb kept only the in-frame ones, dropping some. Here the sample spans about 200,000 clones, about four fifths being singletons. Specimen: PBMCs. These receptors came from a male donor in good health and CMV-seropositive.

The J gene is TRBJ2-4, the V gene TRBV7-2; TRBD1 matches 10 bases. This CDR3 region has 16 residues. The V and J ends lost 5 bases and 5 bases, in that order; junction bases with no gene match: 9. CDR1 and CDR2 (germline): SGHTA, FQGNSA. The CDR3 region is CASSHRAGTGENIQYF. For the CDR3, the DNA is TGTGCCAGCAGCCATAGGGCCGGGACAGGGGAAAACATTCAGTACTTC.

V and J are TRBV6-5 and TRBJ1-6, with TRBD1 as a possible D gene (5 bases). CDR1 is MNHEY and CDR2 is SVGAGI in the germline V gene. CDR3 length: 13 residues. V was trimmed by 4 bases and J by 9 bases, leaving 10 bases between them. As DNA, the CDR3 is TGTGCCAGCAGTTCGGGGGGTCGTTCACCCCTCCACTTT. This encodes CASSSGGRSPLHF.

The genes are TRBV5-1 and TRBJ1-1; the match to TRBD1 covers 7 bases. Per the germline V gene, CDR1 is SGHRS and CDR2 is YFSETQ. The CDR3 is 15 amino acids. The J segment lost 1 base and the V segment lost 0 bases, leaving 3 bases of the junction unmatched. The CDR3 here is CASSLARGENTEAFF. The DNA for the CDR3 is TGCGCCAGCAGCTTGGCCAGGGGGGAGAACACTGAAGCTTTCTTT.

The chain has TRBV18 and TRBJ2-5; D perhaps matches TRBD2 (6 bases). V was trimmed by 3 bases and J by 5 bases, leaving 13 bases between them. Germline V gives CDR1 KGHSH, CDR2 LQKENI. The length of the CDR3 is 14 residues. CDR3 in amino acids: CASSPGGAWETQYF. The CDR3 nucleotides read TGTGCCAGCTCACCTGGCGGGGCATGGGAGACCCAGTACTTC.

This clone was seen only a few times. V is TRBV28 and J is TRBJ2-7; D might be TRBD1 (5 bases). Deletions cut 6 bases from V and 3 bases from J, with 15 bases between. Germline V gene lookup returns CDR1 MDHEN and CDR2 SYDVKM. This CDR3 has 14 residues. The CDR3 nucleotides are TGTGCCAGCAGGGGCCAGGGTGACAGCTACGAGCAGTACTTC. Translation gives CASRGQGDSYEQYF.

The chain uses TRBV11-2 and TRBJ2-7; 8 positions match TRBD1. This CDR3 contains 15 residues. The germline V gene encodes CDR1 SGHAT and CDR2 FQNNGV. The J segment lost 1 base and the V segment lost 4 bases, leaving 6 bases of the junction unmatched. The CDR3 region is CASSSGTGRSYEQYF. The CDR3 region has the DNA TGTGCCAGCAGCTCCGGGACAGGACGTTCCTACGAGCAGTACTTC.

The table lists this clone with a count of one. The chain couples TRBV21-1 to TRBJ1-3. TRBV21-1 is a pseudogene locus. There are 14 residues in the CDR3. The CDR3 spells CASSKSDSGNTIYF. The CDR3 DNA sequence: TGTGCCAGCAGCAAAAGCGACTCTGGAAACACCATATATTTT.

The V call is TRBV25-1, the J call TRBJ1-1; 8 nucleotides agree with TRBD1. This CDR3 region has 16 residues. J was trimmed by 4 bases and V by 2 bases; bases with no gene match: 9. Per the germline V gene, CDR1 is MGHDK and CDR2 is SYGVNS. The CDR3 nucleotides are TGTGCCAGCAGTGAACCTAGGACAGGGCGAGGCACTGAAGCTTTCTTT. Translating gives CASSEPRTGRGTEAFF.

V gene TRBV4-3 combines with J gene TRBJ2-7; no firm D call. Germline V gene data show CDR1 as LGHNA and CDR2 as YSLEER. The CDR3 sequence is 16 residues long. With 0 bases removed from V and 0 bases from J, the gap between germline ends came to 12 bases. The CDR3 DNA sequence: TGCGCCAGCAGCCAAGAGAGCATCCCGAGCTCCTACGAGCAGTACTTC. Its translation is CASSQESIPSSYEQYF.

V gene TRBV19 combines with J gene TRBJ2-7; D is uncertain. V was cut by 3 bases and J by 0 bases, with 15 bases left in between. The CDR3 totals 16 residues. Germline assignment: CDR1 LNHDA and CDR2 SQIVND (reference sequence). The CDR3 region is CASSMTAGYSSYEQYF. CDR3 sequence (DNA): TGTGCCAGTAGTATGACCGCAGGTTACAGCTCCTACGAGCAGTACTTC.

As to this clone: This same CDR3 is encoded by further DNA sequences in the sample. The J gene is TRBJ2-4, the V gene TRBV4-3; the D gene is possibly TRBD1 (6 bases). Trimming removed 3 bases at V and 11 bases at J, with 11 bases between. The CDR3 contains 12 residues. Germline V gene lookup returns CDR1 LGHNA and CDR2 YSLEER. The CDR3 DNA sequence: TGCGCCAGCAGCCAGGACAGAGGGCTTCAGTACTTC. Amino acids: CASSQDRGLQYF.

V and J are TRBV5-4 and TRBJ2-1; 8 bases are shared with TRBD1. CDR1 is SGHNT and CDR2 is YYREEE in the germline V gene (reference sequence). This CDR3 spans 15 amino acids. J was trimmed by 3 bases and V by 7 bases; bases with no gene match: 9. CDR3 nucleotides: TGTGCCAGCGGCGCCGGGACAGGCAACTACAATGAGCAGTTCTTC. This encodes CASGAGTGNYNEQFF.

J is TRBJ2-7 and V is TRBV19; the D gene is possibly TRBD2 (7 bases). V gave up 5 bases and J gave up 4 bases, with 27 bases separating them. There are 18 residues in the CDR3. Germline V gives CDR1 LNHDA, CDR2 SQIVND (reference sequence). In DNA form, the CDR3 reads TGTGCCAGTAGTCAGGAAGGGGGACTCCAGGGAGGGCCTTACGAGCAGTACTTC. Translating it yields CASSQEGGLQGGPYEQYF.

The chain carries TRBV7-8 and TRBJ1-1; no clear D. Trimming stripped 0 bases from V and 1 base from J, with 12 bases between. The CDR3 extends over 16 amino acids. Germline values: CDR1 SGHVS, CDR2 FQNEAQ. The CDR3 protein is CASSLATGKSNTEAFF. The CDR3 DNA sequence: TGTGCCAGCAGCTTAGCGACGGGGAAATCGAACACTGAAGCTTTCTTT.

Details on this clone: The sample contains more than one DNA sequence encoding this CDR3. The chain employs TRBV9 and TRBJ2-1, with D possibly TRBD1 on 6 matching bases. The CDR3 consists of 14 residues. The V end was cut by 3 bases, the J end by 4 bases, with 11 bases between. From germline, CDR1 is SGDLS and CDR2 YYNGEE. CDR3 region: CASSALTGYNEQFF. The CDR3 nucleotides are TGTGCCAGCAGCGCCCTGACAGGTTACAATGAGCAGTTCTTC.

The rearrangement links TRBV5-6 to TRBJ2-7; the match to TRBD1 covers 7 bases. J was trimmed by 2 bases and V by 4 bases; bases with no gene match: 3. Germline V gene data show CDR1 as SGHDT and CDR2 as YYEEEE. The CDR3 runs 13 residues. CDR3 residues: CASSMGTAYEQYF. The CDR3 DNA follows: TGTGCCAGCAGCATGGGGACAGCCTACGAGCAGTACTTC.

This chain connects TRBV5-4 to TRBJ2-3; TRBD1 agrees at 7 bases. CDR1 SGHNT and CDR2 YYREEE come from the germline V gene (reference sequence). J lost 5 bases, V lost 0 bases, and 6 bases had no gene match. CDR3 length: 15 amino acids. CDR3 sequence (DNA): TGTGCCAGCAGCTTGGGCCAAGGGGGCGGAGATACGCAGTATTTT. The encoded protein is CASSLGQGGGDTQYF.

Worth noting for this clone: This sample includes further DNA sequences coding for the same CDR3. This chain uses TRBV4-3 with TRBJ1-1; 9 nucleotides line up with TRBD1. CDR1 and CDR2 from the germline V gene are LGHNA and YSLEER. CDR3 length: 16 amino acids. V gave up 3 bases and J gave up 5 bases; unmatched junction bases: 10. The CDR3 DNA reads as TGCGCCAGCAGCCAGGAGAGGGGACAGGGCTGGACTGAAGCTTTCTTT. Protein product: CASSQERGQGWTEAFF.

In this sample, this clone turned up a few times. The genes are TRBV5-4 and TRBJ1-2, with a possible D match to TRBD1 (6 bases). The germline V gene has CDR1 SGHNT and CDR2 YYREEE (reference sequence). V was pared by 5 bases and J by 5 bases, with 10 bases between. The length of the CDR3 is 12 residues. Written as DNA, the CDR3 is TGTGCCAGCAGAGGAACAGGGTATGGCTACACCTTC. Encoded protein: CASRGTGYGYTF. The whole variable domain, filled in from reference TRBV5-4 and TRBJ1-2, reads ETGVTQSPTHLIKTRGQQVTLRCSSQSGHNTVSWYQQALGQGPQFIFQYYREEENGRGNFPPRFSGLQFPNYSSELNVNALELDDSALYLCASRGTGYGYTFGSGTRLTVV.

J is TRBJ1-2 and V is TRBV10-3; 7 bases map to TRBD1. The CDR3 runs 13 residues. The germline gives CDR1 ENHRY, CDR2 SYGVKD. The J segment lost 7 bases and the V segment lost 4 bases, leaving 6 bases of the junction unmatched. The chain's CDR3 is CAISAHRGSGYTF. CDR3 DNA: TGTGCCATCAGTGCCCACAGGGGTTCTGGCTACACCTTC.

The CDR3 loop is CASSPYRGTDYEQYF. CDR3 DNA: TGTGCCAGCAGTCCCTACCGTGGGACAGACTACGAGCAGTACTTC. The chain joins TRBV27 to TRBJ2-7, with TRBD1 matching over 7 bases. V lost 5 bases, J lost 3 bases, and 10 bases stayed unmatched. Germline V gives CDR1 MNHEY, CDR2 SMNVEV (reference sequence). The CDR3 runs to 15 residues.

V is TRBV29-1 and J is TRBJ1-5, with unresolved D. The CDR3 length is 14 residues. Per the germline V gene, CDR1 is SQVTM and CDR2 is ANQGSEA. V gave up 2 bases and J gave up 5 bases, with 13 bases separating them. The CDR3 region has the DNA TGCAGCGTTGAATCGGCGGACGGGGATCAGCCCCAGCATTTT. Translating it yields CSVESADGDQPQHF.

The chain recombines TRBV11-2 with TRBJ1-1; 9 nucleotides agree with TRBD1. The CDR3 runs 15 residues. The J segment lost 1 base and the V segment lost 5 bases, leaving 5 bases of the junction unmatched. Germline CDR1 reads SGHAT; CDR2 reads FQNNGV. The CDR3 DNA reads TGTGCCAGCAGCGCCAACAGGGGGCGGAACACTGAAGCTTTCTTT. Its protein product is CASSANRGRNTEAFF. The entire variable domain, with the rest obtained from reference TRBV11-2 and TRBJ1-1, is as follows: EAGVAQSPRYKIIEKRQSVAFWCNPISGHATLYWYQQILGQGPKLLIQFQNNGVVDDSQLPKDRFSAERLKGVDSTLKIQPAKLEDSAVYLCASSANRGRNTEAFFGQGTRLTVV.

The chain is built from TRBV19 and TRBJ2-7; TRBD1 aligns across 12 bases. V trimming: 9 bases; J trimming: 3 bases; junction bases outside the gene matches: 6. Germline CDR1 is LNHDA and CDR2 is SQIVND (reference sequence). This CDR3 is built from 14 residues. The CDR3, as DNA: TGTGCCAGCAGAGGGACAGGGGGCAGCTACGAGCAGTACTTC. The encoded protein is CASRGTGGSYEQYF.

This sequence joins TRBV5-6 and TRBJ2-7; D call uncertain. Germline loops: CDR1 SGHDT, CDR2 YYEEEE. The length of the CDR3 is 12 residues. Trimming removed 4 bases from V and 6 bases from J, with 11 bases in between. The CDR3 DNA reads TGTGCCAGCAGCAGCCCCTTTAGCGAGCAGTACTTC. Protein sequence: CASSSPFSEQYF.

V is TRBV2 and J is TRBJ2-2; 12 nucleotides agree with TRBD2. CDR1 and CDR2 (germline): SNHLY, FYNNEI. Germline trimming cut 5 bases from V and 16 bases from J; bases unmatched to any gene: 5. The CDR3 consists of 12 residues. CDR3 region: CASSLLAGGPFF. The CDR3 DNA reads TGTGCCAGCAGTCTCCTAGCGGGAGGGCCGTTTTTT.

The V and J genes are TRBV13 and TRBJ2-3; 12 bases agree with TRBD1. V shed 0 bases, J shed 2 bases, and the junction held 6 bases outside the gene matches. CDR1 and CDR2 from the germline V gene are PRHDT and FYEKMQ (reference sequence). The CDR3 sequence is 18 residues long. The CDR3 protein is CASSLGWGQGAYTDTQYF. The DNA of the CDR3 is TGTGCCAGCAGCTTAGGTTGGGGACAGGGGGCGTACACAGATACGCAGTATTTT.

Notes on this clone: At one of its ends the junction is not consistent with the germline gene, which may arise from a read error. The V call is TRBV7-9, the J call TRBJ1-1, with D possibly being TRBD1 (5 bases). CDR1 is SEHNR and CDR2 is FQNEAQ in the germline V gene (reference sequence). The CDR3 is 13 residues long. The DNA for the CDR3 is TGTTCCAGCAGCGCTGACAGTAACACTGAAGCTTTCTTT. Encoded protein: CSSSADSNTEAFF.

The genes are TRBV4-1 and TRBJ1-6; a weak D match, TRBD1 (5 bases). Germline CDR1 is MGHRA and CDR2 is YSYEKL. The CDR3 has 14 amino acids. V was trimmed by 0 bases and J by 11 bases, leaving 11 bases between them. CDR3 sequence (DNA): TGCGCCAGCAGCCAAGAACAGGCACATACACCCCTCCACTTT. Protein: CASSQEQAHTPLHF.

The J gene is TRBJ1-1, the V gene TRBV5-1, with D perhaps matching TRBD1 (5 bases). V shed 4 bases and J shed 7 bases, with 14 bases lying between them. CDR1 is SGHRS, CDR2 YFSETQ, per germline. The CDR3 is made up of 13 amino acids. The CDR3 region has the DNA TGCGCCAGCAGCGCGAGTGGGGCGCTTGAAGCTTTCTTT. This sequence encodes CASSASGALEAFF.